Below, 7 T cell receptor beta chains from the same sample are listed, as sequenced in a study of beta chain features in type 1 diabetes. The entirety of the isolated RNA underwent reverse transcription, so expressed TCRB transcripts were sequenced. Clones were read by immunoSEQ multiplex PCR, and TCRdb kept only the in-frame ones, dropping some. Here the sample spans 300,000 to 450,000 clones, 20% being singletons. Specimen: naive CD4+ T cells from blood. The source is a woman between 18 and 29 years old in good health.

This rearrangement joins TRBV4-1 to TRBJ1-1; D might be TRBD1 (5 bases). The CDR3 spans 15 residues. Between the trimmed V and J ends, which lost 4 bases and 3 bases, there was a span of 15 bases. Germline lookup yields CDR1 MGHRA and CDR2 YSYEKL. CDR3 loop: CASSPGQGPYTEAFF. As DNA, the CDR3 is TGCGCCAGCAGCCCCGGGCAGGGCCCTTACACTGAAGCTTTCTTT.

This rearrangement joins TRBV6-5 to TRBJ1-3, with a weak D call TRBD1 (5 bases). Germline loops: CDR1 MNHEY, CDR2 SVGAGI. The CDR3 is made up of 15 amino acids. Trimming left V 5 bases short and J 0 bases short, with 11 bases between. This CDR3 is CASSTTVSSGNTIYF. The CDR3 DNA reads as TGTGCCAGCAGTACGACAGTCTCCTCTGGAAACACCATATATTTT.

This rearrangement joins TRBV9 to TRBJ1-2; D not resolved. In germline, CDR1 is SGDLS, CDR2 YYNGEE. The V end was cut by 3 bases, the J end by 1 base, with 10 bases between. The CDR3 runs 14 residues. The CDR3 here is CASSEAAINYGYTF. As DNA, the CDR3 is TGTGCCAGCAGCGAGGCAGCGATTAACTATGGCTACACCTTC. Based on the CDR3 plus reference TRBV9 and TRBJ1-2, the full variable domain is DSGVTQTPKHLITATGQRVTLRCSPRSGDLSVYWYQQSLDQGLQFLIQYYNGEERAKGNILERFSAQQFPDLHSELNLSSLELGDSALYFCASSEAAINYGYTFGSGTRLTVV.

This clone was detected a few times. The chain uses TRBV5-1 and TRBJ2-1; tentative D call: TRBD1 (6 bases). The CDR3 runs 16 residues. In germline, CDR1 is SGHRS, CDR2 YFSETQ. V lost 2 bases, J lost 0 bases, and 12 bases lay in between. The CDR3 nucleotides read TGCGCCAGCAGCTTAAACAGGGTTCCCTCCTACAATGAGCAGTTCTTC. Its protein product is CASSLNRVPSYNEQFF.

This CDR3 reads CASSPYRGTEAFF. The DNA for the CDR3 is TGTGCCAGCAGTCCGTACAGGGGGACTGAAGCTTTCTTT. This chain links TRBV28 with TRBJ1-1; 8 bases agree with TRBD1. Germline lookup yields CDR1 MDHEN and CDR2 SYDVKM. Trimming took 5 bases from V and 5 from J; bases not matched to a gene: 4. CDR3 length: 13 amino acids.

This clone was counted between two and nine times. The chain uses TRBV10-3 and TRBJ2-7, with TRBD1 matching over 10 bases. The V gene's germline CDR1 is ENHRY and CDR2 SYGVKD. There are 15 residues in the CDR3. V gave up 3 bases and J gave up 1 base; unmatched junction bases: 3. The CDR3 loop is CAISDRGQGSYEQYF. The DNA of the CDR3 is TGTGCCATCAGTGATAGGGGACAGGGGTCCTACGAGCAGTACTTC.

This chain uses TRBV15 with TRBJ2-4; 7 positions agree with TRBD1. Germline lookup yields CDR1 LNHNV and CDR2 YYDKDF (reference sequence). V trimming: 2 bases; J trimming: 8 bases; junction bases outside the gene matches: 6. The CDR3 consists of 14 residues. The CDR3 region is CATSRPSTGDIQYF. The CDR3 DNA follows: TGTGCCACCAGCAGACCGTCCACAGGGGACATTCAGTACTTC.